The 4 T cell receptor beta chains reported below all come from one sample, sequenced in a study of cytomegalovirus exposure and HLA in healthy donors. PCR employed 60 Vbeta and 13 Jbeta primers. Profiled with immunoSEQ multiplex PCR; TCRdb holds only in-frame clones, not every one. This sample carries 100,000 to 150,000 clones, about three quarters of them seen once, and the ten largest clones take around 1.5%. The material sequenced was PBMCs. These receptors all stem from a woman between 18 and 30 years old in good health and CMV-seronegative.

The chain has TRBV18 and TRBJ1-2; 11 bases are shared with TRBD1. Trimming at V came to 2 bases and at J to 5 bases, leaving 4 bases not matched to a gene. CDR3 length: 15 amino acids. Germline CDR1 and CDR2: KGHSH and LQKENI. This CDR3 is CASSPRGTGGYGYTF. Written as DNA, the CDR3 is TGTGCCAGCTCACCAAGGGGGACAGGGGGATATGGCTACACCTTC.

V usage is TRBV27 and J usage is TRBJ2-1, with TRBD2 matching 7 bases. Germline CDR1 and CDR2: MNHEY and SMNVEV (reference sequence). The length of the CDR3 is 16 residues. V lost 6 bases and J lost 5; bases outside the gene matches: 13. CDR3 coding DNA: TGTGCCAGCAGGTTGGGGATGGGGGAGGGAGACAATGAGCAGTTCTTC. As protein: CASRLGMGEGDNEQFF.

Here the CDR3 DNA reads TGTGCCAGTACAGGTTCGGGGGGCAATCAGCCCCAGCATTTT. Translating gives CASTGSGGNQPQHF. The chain links TRBV19 to TRBJ1-5, with D tentatively TRBD1 (5 bases). The CDR3 has 14 residues. Trimming removed 7 bases from V and 2 bases from J, with 12 bases in between. Germline CDR1 and CDR2: LNHDA and SQIVND (reference sequence).

The CDR3 sequence: CASSLGVAEGMADTQYF. The CDR3 DNA sequence: TGTGCCAGCAGTTTAGGGGTAGCGGAAGGCATGGCAGATACGCAGTATTTT. The chain uses TRBV27 and TRBJ2-3; D is perhaps TRBD2 (6 bases). Germline CDR1 and CDR2: MNHEY and SMNVEV (reference sequence). V lost 2 bases and J 4 bases, leaving 19 bases between the germline ends. CDR3 size: 17 residues.